Listed below are T cell receptor beta chains from one sample, sequenced in a study of blood T cells in healthy people across ages. TCRdb called the 5' RACE reads again in MiXCR, with one record for every CDR3 protein. In the table there are hundreds of thousands of distinct CDR3 sequences, 52% of which are singletons. Sequencing input: blood. These TCRs come from a woman aged 80 or over in good health. The CDR3 runs from the conserved cysteine through the conserved F or W. Each record gives: CDR3 length, V gene, J gene, CDR3 protein.

13,TRBV7-2,TRBJ1-5,CASSDRVNQPQHF
17,TRBV3-1,TRBJ2-1,CASSQDWDSGSYNEQFF
15,TRBV29-1,TRBJ2-1,CSVEEAAGGLNEQFF
14,TRBV14,TRBJ1-5,CASSPDSFNQPQHF
13,TRBV20-1,TRBJ2-3,CSASWGATDTQYF
13,TRBV4-1,TRBJ2-2,CASSQAGLGELFF
15,TRBV7-9,TRBJ1-2,CASSLTGGSTYGYTF
14,TRBV6-1,TRBJ2-3,CASSGSGHTDTQYF
15,TRBV5-1,TRBJ2-1,CASSSDSLPYNEQFF
14,TRBV2,TRBJ2-1,CASSLSGSGDEQFF
15,TRBV5-1,TRBJ1-1,CASSLMAVENTETFF
13,TRBV20-1,TRBJ2-7,CSANRGSMYEPYF
14,TRBV18,TRBJ2-3,CASSPPSSTDTQYF
16,TRBV12-3/TRBV12-4,TRBJ1-2,CASSLMSGDRGRGYTF
15,TRBV27,TRBJ1-1,CASSLTGQGVTEAFF
12,TRBV28,TRBJ2-7,CASSLSLAEQYF
14,TRBV29-1,TRBJ2-3,CSVPSGVLRDTQYF
14,TRBV3-1,TRBJ1-4,CASSPRGLREKLFF
13,TRBV12-3/TRBV12-4,TRBJ2-7,CASSGGWAYEQYF
14,TRBV20-1,TRBJ2-5,CSGVLGGRGGEQYF
17,TRBV10-3,TRBJ2-2,CAISEGGLALNTGELFF
11,TRBV12-3/TRBV12-4,TRBJ2-7,CASSFLDEQYF
15,TRBV5-1,TRBJ2-1,CASSAGTLHGNEQFF
12,TRBV20-1,TRBJ2-5,CSATQGKETQYF
13,TRBV6-6,TRBJ1-5,CASTHQGNQPQHF
17,TRBV14,TRBJ2-2,CASSQVWRGRNTGELFF
13,TRBV28,TRBJ2-1,CASSQAPYNEQFF
14,TRBV12-3/TRBV12-4,TRBJ1-5,CASSIGTGGQPQHF
16,TRBV20-1,TRBJ2-2,CSAPTLGGRNAGELFF
17,TRBV7-2,TRBJ2-3,CASSLGAAGSFTDTQYF
15,TRBV20-1,TRBJ2-3,CSASRASGFTDTQYF